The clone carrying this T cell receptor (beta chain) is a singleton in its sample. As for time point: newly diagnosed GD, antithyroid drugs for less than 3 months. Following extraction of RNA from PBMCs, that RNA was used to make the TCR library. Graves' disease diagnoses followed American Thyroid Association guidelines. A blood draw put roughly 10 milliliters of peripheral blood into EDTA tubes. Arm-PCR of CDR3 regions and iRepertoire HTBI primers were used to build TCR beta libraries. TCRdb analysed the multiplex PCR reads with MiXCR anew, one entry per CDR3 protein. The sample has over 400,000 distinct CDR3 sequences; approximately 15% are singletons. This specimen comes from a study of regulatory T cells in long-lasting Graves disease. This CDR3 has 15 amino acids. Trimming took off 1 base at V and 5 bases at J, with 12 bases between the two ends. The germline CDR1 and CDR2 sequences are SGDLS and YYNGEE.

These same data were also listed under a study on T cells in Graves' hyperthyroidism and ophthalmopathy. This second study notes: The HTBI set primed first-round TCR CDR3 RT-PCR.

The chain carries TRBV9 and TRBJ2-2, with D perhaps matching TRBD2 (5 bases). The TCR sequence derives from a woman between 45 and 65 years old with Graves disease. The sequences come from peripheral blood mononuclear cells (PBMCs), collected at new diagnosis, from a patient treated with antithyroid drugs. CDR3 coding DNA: TGTGCCAGCAGCGTAAGAGGAGGTGGGACCGGGGAGCTGTTTTTT. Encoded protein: CASSVRGGGTGELFF.